The TCR beta chain under discussion was sequenced for a study of blood T cell repertoires in COVID-19. Germline V gives CDR1 SGHRS, CDR2 YFSETQ. V was clipped by 3 bases and J by 7 bases; unmatched bases: 11. CDR3 length: 16 residues. The repertoire was sequenced with immunoSEQ multiplex PCR; TCRdb's copy has only in-frame clones and lacks some. This table holds about 150,000 clones, 70% to 90% found once. This chain links TRBV5-1 with TRBJ1-4; 8 positions match TRBD1. The receptor comes from a woman in her thirties or forties who had recovered from COVID-19. The sequencing input was PBMCs or T cells enriched from blood (not recorded which). CDR3 coding DNA: TGCGCCAGCAGCTCAGGCCGACAGGGGTTAGGTGAAAAACTGTTTTTT. This codes for CASSSGRQGLGEKLFF.